This passage covers 28 T cell receptor beta chains from one sample sequenced in a study of shared clonotypes between healthy human individuals. Sequencing used immunoSEQ multiplex PCR; TCRdb keeps in-frame clones, though not all of them. The data contain roughly 2.6 million clones, around 90% of them singletons. Sequenced sample: naive CD4+ T cells sorted from blood. The subset is: CD45RA+ positively selected. The source of these receptors is a man between 18 and 29 years old in good health.

This chain links TRBV11-2 with TRBJ2-7, with TRBD2 as a possible D gene (6 bases). The length of the CDR3 is 15 residues. Trimming cost V 6 bases and J 0 bases, with 15 bases left between them. Germline CDR1 SGHAT, CDR2 FQNNGV. The CDR3 DNA reads as TGTGCCAGCAGTCCCAGGCGGGGAGACTCCTACGAGCAGTACTTC. Translated: CASSPRRGDSYEQYF.

This rearrangement joins TRBV5-1 to TRBJ2-2; a possible D gene is TRBD1 (5 bases). This CDR3 is built from 15 residues. CDR1 is SGHRS, CDR2 YFSETQ, per germline. With 0 bases removed from V and 1 base from J, the gap between germline ends came to 7 bases. CDR3 residues: CASSLAQGNTGELFF. CDR3 DNA sequence: TGCGCCAGCAGCTTGGCGCAGGGGAACACCGGGGAGCTGTTTTTT.

Details on this clone: Distinct nucleotide sequences in the sample also encode this CDR3. The chain has TRBV7-2 and TRBJ1-5, with TRBD1 identical over 7 bases. There are 13 residues in the CDR3. The germline gives CDR1 SGHTA, CDR2 FQGNSA. V was pared by 5 bases and J by 4 bases, with 2 bases of the junction left unmatched. The CDR3 nucleotides are TGTGCCAGCAGCCTGACAGGGAATCAGCCCCAGCATTTT. Translating it yields CASSLTGNQPQHF. The variable domain in full, completed from reference TRBV7-2 and TRBJ1-5, reads GAGVSQSPSNKVTEKGKDVELRCDPISGHTALYWYRQSLGQGLEFLIYFQGNSAPDKSGLPSDRFSAERTGGSVSTLTIQRTQQEDSAVYLCASSLTGNQPQHFGDGTRLSIL.

J is TRBJ1-4 and V is TRBV30, with 10 positions matching TRBD1. This CDR3 has 12 amino acids. In germline, CDR1 is GTSNPN, CDR2 SVGIG (reference sequence). V shed 3 bases, J shed 12 bases, and the junction held 4 bases outside the gene matches. Here the CDR3 reads CAWSGQGDQLFF. The DNA for the CDR3 is TGTGCCTGGAGCGGACAGGGGGATCAACTGTTTTTT.

The V call is TRBV6-1, the J call TRBJ1-1, with D possibly being TRBD1 (5 bases). Per germline, CDR1 MNHNS and CDR2 SASEGT. Trimming took 3 bases from V and 2 from J, leaving 10 bases between them. The CDR3 consists of 14 residues. DNA for the CDR3: TGTGCCAGCAGTGATCGGAGGGGAAACACTGAAGCTTTCTTT. The encoded protein is CASSDRRGNTEAFF.

The rearrangement joins TRBV30 to TRBJ2-3, with unresolved D. V was shortened by 5 bases and J by 0 bases, with 15 bases between the two germline ends. The CDR3 loop spans 15 amino acids. Per germline, CDR1 GTSNPN and CDR2 SVGIG (reference sequence). The DNA of the CDR3 is TGTGCCTGGGCCCCCGAAGGGAAGAGCACAGATACGCAGTATTTT. Its translation is CAWAPEGKSTDTQYF.

The chain is built from TRBV18 and TRBJ1-6; 7 bases align to TRBD1. CDR1 is KGHSH and CDR2 is LQKENI in the germline V gene. Trimming removed 2 bases from V and 5 bases from J; junction bases left unmatched: 3. This CDR3 has 15 residues. CDR3 sequence reads: CASSPGTVNNSPLHF. CDR3 coding DNA: TGTGCCAGCTCACCAGGGACAGTTAATAATTCACCCCTCCACTTT.

V usage is TRBV5-4 and J usage is TRBJ2-4; D may be TRBD1 (6 bases). The CDR3 covers 14 residues. The germline V gene has CDR1 SGHNT and CDR2 YYREEE (reference sequence). Deletions cut 3 bases from V and 0 bases from J, with 7 bases between. The CDR3 bases are TGTGCCAGCAGCTCAGGGGTAGCCAAAAACATTCAGTACTTC. Its translation: CASSSGVAKNIQYF. Supplemented by reference TRBV5-4 and TRBJ2-4, the full variable domain reads ETGVTQSPTHLIKTRGQQVTLRCSSQSGHNTVSWYQQALGQGPQFIFQYYREEENGRGNFPPRFSGLQFPNYSSELNVNALELDDSALYLCASSSGVAKNIQYFGAGTRLSVL.

J is TRBJ2-7 and V is TRBV7-9; TRBD1 matches 8 bases. CDR1 is SEHNR and CDR2 is FQNEAQ in the germline V gene (reference sequence). Unmatched junction bases numbered 6, after V lost 3 bases and J lost 5 bases. The CDR3 covers 14 residues. The CDR3 nucleotides are TGTGCCAGCAGCTTTTCAGGGGGCCGAGACGAGCAGTACTTC. Its protein product is CASSFSGGRDEQYF.

The chain joins TRBV6-1 to TRBJ1-2, with D possibly being TRBD1 (5 bases). Per the germline V gene, CDR1 is MNHNS and CDR2 is SASEGT. V was trimmed by 2 bases and J by 0 bases, leaving 13 bases between them. The CDR3 extends over 16 amino acids. CDR3 sequence reads: CASSESGQVSNYGYTF. Here the CDR3 DNA reads TGTGCCAGCAGTGAATCCGGACAAGTTTCTAACTATGGCTACACCTTC.

The chain joins TRBV25-1 to TRBJ2-4, with D perhaps assigned TRBD1 or TRBD2 (6 bases each). CDR1 and CDR2 from the germline V gene are MGHDK and SYGVNS. V lost 1 base, J lost 6 bases, and 13 bases lay in between. The CDR3 spans 15 residues. The CDR3 loop reads CASSESPGAGNIQYF. CDR3 in DNA: TGTGCCAGCAGTGAATCACCGGGGGCCGGAAACATTCAGTACTTC.

The V gene is TRBV10-2, the J gene TRBJ1-5; 7 bases align to TRBD1. Germline V gene data show CDR1 as WSHSY and CDR2 as SAAADI. The V and J ends lost 2 bases and 5 bases, in that order; junction bases with no gene match: 12. The CDR3 has 17 amino acids. The CDR3 DNA follows: TGCGCCAGCAGTGAGGACAGGGTATTCAGTTTGGATCAGCCCCAGCATTTT. It translates to CASSEDRVFSLDQPQHF.

The chain uses TRBV9 and TRBJ2-3; TRBD2 agrees at 8 bases. CDR1 and CDR2 (germline): SGDLS, YYNGEE. The CDR3 has 15 amino acids. After removal of 0 bases from V and 1 base from J, the junction contained 1 base not matched to a gene. The CDR3 loop is CASSVEGLGTDTQYF. The DNA for the CDR3 is TGTGCCAGCAGCGTAGAGGGACTAGGCACAGATACGCAGTATTTT.

This chain connects TRBV2 to TRBJ2-7; 11 nucleotides agree with TRBD2. This CDR3 is 13 amino acids long. V lost 7 bases to trimming and J lost 9 bases; unmatched junction nucleotides: 8. Germline V CDR1 and CDR2: SNHLY, FYNNEI. This CDR3 reads CASILAGGAVQYF. DNA for the CDR3: TGTGCCAGCATCCTAGCGGGAGGTGCTGTGCAGTACTTC. Variable domain in full (rest from reference TRBV2 and TRBJ2-7): EPEVTQTPSHQVTQMGQEVILRCVPISNHLYFYWYRQILGQKVEFLVSFYNNEISEKSEIFDDQFSVERPDGSNFTLKIRSTKLEDSAMYFCASILAGGAVQYFGPGTRLTVT.

The chain has TRBV28 and TRBJ1-2; TRBD1 matches at 7 bases. CDR1 and CDR2 from the germline V gene are MDHEN and SYDVKM. The CDR3 covers 14 residues. The J segment lost 0 bases and the V segment lost 6 bases, leaving 4 bases of the junction unmatched. The CDR3 spells CASSGDSPNYGYTF. CDR3 coding DNA: TGTGCCAGCAGCGGGGACAGCCCTAACTATGGCTACACCTTC.

The genes are TRBV18 and TRBJ2-3; no clear D. V was shortened by 2 bases and J by 11 bases, with 11 bases between the two germline ends. The CDR3 covers 12 residues. Germline CDR1 KGHSH, CDR2 LQKENI. CDR3 coding DNA: TGTGCCAGCTCACCATGGAACGGTTGGCAGTATTTT. This sequence encodes CASSPWNGWQYF.

The V call is TRBV19, the J call TRBJ2-3; D is perhaps TRBD1 (5 bases). Germline lookup yields CDR1 LNHDA and CDR2 SQIVND (reference sequence). This CDR3 has 16 residues. V lost 3 bases to trimming and J lost 0 bases, with 13 bases between them. The CDR3: CASSILDSSSTDTQYF. For the CDR3, the DNA is TGTGCCAGTAGTATCCTCGACAGCTCTAGCACAGATACGCAGTATTTT. Together with reference TRBV19 and TRBJ2-3, the CDR3 gives the full variable domain: DGGITQSPKYLFRKEGQNVTLSCEQNLNHDAMYWYRQDPGQGLRLIYYSQIVNDFQKGDIAEGYSVSREKKESFPLTVTSAQKNPTAFYLCASSILDSSSTDTQYFGPGTRLTVL.

V usage is TRBV6-6 and J usage is TRBJ1-6; D might be TRBD1 (5 bases). The ends were cut back, 10 bases at V and 5 bases at J, with 18 bases in the middle. Germline V gives CDR1 MNHNY, CDR2 SVGAGI (reference sequence). The CDR3 spans 15 residues. The CDR3 region has the DNA TGTGCCACTTGGGACCGCCGCGGGGATAATTCACCCCTCCACTTT. This codes for CATWDRRGDNSPLHF.

This clone has only one observation. This chain links TRBV2 with TRBJ2-7; 9 positions match TRBD2. The germline CDR1 and CDR2 sequences are SNHLY and FYNNEI. After removal of 11 bases from V and 5 bases from J, the junction contained 10 bases not matched to a gene. CDR3 size: 13 residues. The CDR3 sequence is CAGWGSGSHEQYF. The CDR3 DNA sequence: TGTGCCGGGTGGGGTAGCGGGAGCCACGAGCAGTACTTC.

This chain connects TRBV5-6 to TRBJ2-5; 9 nucleotides align to TRBD1. The V segment lost 3 bases and the J segment 5 bases; nucleotides outside the gene matches: 14. The CDR3 consists of 17 residues. CDR1 SGHDT and CDR2 YYEEEE come from the germline V gene. CDR3: CASSYLGTGFLQETQYF. The CDR3 DNA reads as TGTGCCAGCAGCTACTTAGGGACAGGGTTTTTACAGGAGACCCAGTACTTC.

The genes are TRBV10-3 and TRBJ2-1; D remains unclear. The CDR3 is 17 amino acids. The V and J ends lost 0 bases and 6 bases respectively, with 18 bases between them. Germline assignment: CDR1 ENHRY and CDR2 SYGVKD. CDR3 sequence (DNA): TGTGCCATCAGTGAGTCAGTCACGACGGAGATACCCAATGAGCAGTTCTTC. Its translation: CAISESVTTEIPNEQFF.

Details on this clone: The sample contains more than one DNA sequence encoding this CDR3. The rearrangement links TRBV2 to TRBJ2-5; D gene uncertain. The germline V gene encodes CDR1 SNHLY and CDR2 FYNNEI. This CDR3 has 12 amino acids. With 4 bases removed from V and 4 bases from J, the gap between germline ends came to 7 bases. CDR3: CASSGRGETQYF. The CDR3 nucleotides read TGTGCCAGCAGTGGACGAGGAGAGACCCAGTACTTC.

The chain is built from TRBV21-1 and TRBJ2-7; the tabulated D call, TRBD1, remains unverified against the DNA. TRBV21-1 is recorded as a pseudogene. This CDR3 has 16 residues. CDR3 protein: CASSASLGQGAHEQYF. The CDR3 DNA is TGTGCCAGCAGCGCCTCCCTGGGACAGGGGGCACACGAGCAGTACTTC.

This sequence joins TRBV27 and TRBJ2-7; D is perhaps TRBD2 (5 bases). Germline CDR1 reads MNHEY; CDR2 reads SMNVEV (reference sequence). V was pared by 0 bases and J by 2 bases, with 8 bases between. The CDR3 contains 14 residues. DNA for the CDR3: TGTGCCAGCAGTTTATCGTACGGGGCCTACGAGCAGTACTTC. Its protein product is CASSLSYGAYEQYF.

The chain carries TRBV19 and TRBJ2-7, with D perhaps matching TRBD2 (8 bases). The CDR3 is 15 amino acids. Germline CDR1 is LNHDA and CDR2 is SQIVND (reference sequence). V was trimmed by 7 bases and J by 7 bases, leaving 23 bases between them. CDR3 sequence: CASTSGGAGVSEQYF. The CDR3 region has the DNA TGTGCCAGTACCTCAGGGGGAGCGGGAGTAAGTGAGCAGTACTTC.

The genes are TRBV7-2 and TRBJ1-1, with D possibly being TRBD1 (5 bases). With 6 bases removed from V and 8 bases from J, the gap between germline ends came to 16 bases. The CDR3 covers 13 residues. CDR1 is SGHTA, CDR2 FQGNSA, per germline. The CDR3 sequence: CASRGEGKLEAFF. The DNA for the CDR3 is TGTGCCAGCAGGGGGGAGGGGAAACTCGAAGCTTTCTTT.

The chain is built from TRBV30 and TRBJ1-5; D is possibly TRBD1 (6 bases). Germline-derived CDR1 and CDR2 are GTSNPN and SVGIG (reference sequence). V was cut by 4 bases and J by 2 bases, with 9 bases left in between. The CDR3 is 13 residues long. The CDR3, as DNA: TGTGCCTGGAAGCCAGGGGGCAATCAGCCCCAGCATTTT. Its translation: CAWKPGGNQPQHF.

This clone was seen only a few times. This chain connects TRBV29-1 to TRBJ2-2; D is perhaps TRBD1 (6 bases). The CDR3 has 12 residues. Germline values: CDR1 SQVTM, CDR2 ANQGSEA. CDR3 coding DNA: TGCTCCGGGACACCGAACACCGGGGAGCTGTTTTTT. This sequence encodes CSGTPNTGELFF.